What follows are 15 T cell receptor beta chains derived from one specimen sequenced in a study of shared clonotypes between healthy human individuals. TCRdb keeps only in-frame clones here, not all; method: immunoSEQ multiplex PCR. The sample consists of 2 million to 3 million clones, 80% to 95% of them appearing once. The specimen was naive CD4+ T cells from PBMCs. Subset defined: CD45RA+ positively selected. These receptor sequences come from a man aged 18 to 35 in good health. Some clones in this sample may be carry-over from other donors' samples.

This clone has only one observation. This chain joins TRBV5-4 and TRBJ2-5; the D gene is possibly TRBD2 (6 bases). The CDR3 is 13 residues long. Trimming pared 6 bases from V and 5 bases from J, leaving 14 bases between. Looked up from germline, CDR1 is SGHNT and CDR2 is YYREEE (reference sequence). The DNA of the CDR3 is TGTGCCAGCAAACTAGCTTTAACGGAGACCCAGTACTTC. Its translation: CASKLALTETQYF.

This rearrangement joins TRBV27 to TRBJ1-3, with D tentatively TRBD1 (6 bases). The length of the CDR3 is 17 residues. Between the trimmed V and J ends, which lost 6 bases and 0 bases, there was a span of 18 bases. CDR1 and CDR2 (germline): MNHEY, SMNVEV (reference sequence). CDR3 loop: CASSRHGQIGSGNTIYF. The CDR3 region has the DNA TGTGCCAGCAGCCGCCACGGACAGATCGGCTCTGGAAACACCATATATTTT.

V gene TRBV5-1 combines with J gene TRBJ1-2; 8 bases agree with TRBD1. J was trimmed by 8 bases and V by 4 bases; bases with no gene match: 10. The length of the CDR3 is 14 residues. Germline values: CDR1 SGHRS, CDR2 YFSETQ. CDR3 coding DNA: TGCGCCAGCAGCCCCCCAGGGGGCGCGGGGGGCTACACCTTC. This sequence encodes CASSPPGGAGGYTF.

The chain uses TRBV4-3 and TRBJ2-1, with TRBD2 identical over 8 bases. CDR3 length: 21 amino acids. The V gene's germline CDR1 is LGHNA and CDR2 YSLEER. V lost 3 bases and J lost 0; bases outside the gene matches: 19. CDR3 in DNA: TGCGCCAGCAGCCACCGAAACCCGGGACTAGTCCCCCCTCCCTCCTACAATGAGCAGTTCTTC. Residues: CASSHRNPGLVPPPSYNEQFF.

This sequence joins TRBV4-1 and TRBJ2-1, with 10 nucleotides matching TRBD1. Germline CDR1 and CDR2: MGHRA and YSYEKL. V shed 3 bases and J 3 bases; nucleotides not matched to a gene: 5. The CDR3 is 16 amino acids. CDR3: CASSQRDRGHYNEQFF. The CDR3 DNA sequence: TGCGCCAGCAGCCAGCGGGACAGGGGACACTACAATGAGCAGTTCTTC.

CDR3 sequence (DNA): TGTGCCAGCAGTGAAGGGTTGGACAGCTCTTACACCGGGGAGCTGTTTTTT. Translated: CASSEGLDSSYTGELFF. The chain uses TRBV6-1 and TRBJ2-2; perhaps TRBD1 as D (6 bases). Looked up from germline, CDR1 is MNHNS and CDR2 is SASEGT. V was clipped by 1 base and J by 3 bases, with 15 bases between them. This CDR3 contains 17 residues.

On this clone: Other DNA sequences in the same sample also yield this CDR3. This chain links TRBV5-1 with TRBJ2-7; no firm D call. Trimming stripped 0 bases from V and 4 bases from J, with 5 bases between. Germline CDR1 is SGHRS and CDR2 is YFSETQ. The CDR3 is 12 amino acids. The CDR3 sequence is CASSLGLYEQYF. In DNA, the CDR3 is TGCGCCAGCAGCTTGGGGCTATACGAGCAGTACTTC.

This chain uses TRBV5-6 with TRBJ1-1; TRBD1 agrees at 9 bases. The J segment lost 5 bases and the V segment lost 2 bases, leaving 7 bases of the junction unmatched. The CDR3 is 15 amino acids. The germline V gene has CDR1 SGHDT and CDR2 YYEEEE. The CDR3 DNA sequence: TGTGCCAGCAGCTTAACCGGGACAGGGCGAACTGAAGCTTTCTTT. This codes for CASSLTGTGRTEAFF.

The table lists this clone with a few counts. Other nucleotide sequences from this sample produce the same CDR3. The chain couples TRBV5-1 to TRBJ1-1; 8 nucleotides agree with TRBD1. After removal of 4 bases from V and 3 bases from J, the junction contained 2 bases not matched to a gene. CDR3 size: 13 residues. Germline V gives CDR1 SGHRS, CDR2 YFSETQ. The CDR3, as DNA: TGCGCCAGCAGCATGACAGGGGACACTGAAGCTTTCTTT. This sequence encodes CASSMTGDTEAFF.

The V gene is TRBV18, the J gene TRBJ2-7; D ambiguous. With 8 bases removed from V and 1 base from J, the gap between germline ends came to 15 bases. The V gene's germline CDR1 is KGHSH and CDR2 LQKENI. This CDR3 has 14 amino acids. The CDR3 loop is CASHESYVSYEQYF. CDR3 bases: TGTGCCAGCCACGAGTCCTATGTGTCCTACGAGCAGTACTTC. Full variable domain (outside the CDR3, taken from reference TRBV18 and TRBJ2-7): NAGVMQNPRHLVRRRGQEARLRCSPMKGHSHVYWYRQLPEEGLKFMVYLQKENIIDESGMPKERFSAEFPKEGPSILRIQQVVRGDSAAYFCASHESYVSYEQYFGPGTRLTVT.

The chain joins TRBV6-6 to TRBJ2-5; 7 positions match TRBD1. The CDR3 consists of 15 residues. The germline gives CDR1 MNHNY, CDR2 SVGAGI (reference sequence). V gave up 6 bases and J gave up 3 bases; unmatched junction bases: 10. The CDR3 region is CASRDPQGVKETQYF. The CDR3 DNA reads TGTGCCAGCAGGGATCCTCAGGGGGTGAAAGAGACCCAGTACTTC.

Turning to this clone: This specimen includes other DNA sequences encoding the same CDR3. The chain has TRBV28 and TRBJ1-1, with D uncertain. Germline V gives CDR1 MDHEN, CDR2 SYDVKM. The CDR3 runs 12 residues. The V end was cut by 3 bases, the J end by 5 bases, with 7 bases between. The CDR3 nucleotides are TGTGCCAGCAGTTTGTTGAGGACTGAAGCTTTCTTT. Protein: CASSLLRTEAFF.

V gene TRBV11-2 combines with J gene TRBJ1-2; TRBD1 agrees at 8 bases. The CDR3 has 16 residues. In germline, CDR1 is SGHAT, CDR2 FQNNGV. Trimming removed 5 bases from V and 5 bases from J; junction bases left unmatched: 13. In DNA, the CDR3 is TGTGCCAGCAGCCGCGAAGCGGGACAGGACGCTTATGGCTACACCTTC. It is translated as CASSREAGQDAYGYTF.

The genes are TRBV5-1 and TRBJ2-1, with no clear D. CDR3 size: 12 residues. Per the germline V gene, CDR1 is SGHRS and CDR2 is YFSETQ. Trimming removed 4 bases at V and 8 bases at J, with 10 bases between. This CDR3 is CASSIDSDEQFF. As DNA, the CDR3 is TGCGCCAGCAGCATTGATTCCGATGAGCAGTTCTTC.

Notes on this clone: In the same sample, other DNA sequences code for this CDR3. This sequence joins TRBV28 and TRBJ1-2; D remains unclear. Trimming cost V 6 bases and J 5 bases, with 10 bases left between them. Germline CDR1 MDHEN, CDR2 SYDVKM. The length of the CDR3 is 12 residues. In DNA, the CDR3 is TGTGCCAGCAGCTTGCGGGGATATGGCTACACCTTC. As protein: CASSLRGYGYTF.